This T cell receptor beta chain was documented in a study of cytomegalovirus exposure and HLA in healthy donors (dated by TCRdb to the late 2010s). Background for the entire study: An earlier analysis of several hundred of the donors reported over 250 Gb of sequence data and 95 million to 140 million unique TCR beta sequences obtained from around 180 million T cells. Approximately 310 gigabases of sequencing data and roughly 90 million unique TCR sequences were included in an early release covering 550 to 800 HLA-typed donors. Of the 300 to 500 genotyped donors, 65% to 90% were placed in the genetic ancestry cluster associated with self-reported Caucasian donors. The study aimed to test whether signatures of past pathogen exposure could be identified by cataloging public T cell receptors. Using immunosequencing, the study profiled T cell repertoires from 640 or so subjects and related those repertoires to cytomegalovirus serostatus. Besides the first cohort of around 670 subjects, a separate validation cohort made up of 120 different subjects was used. To predict cytomegalovirus infection status, the study combined high-throughput TCR immunosequencing, statistical association of individual TCRs with disease status, and machine learning. A later analysis re-examined previously published TCR beta repertoires from more than 550 donors and added high-resolution HLA genotyping to investigate patterns of TCR occurrence. In the later analysis, no new phenotypic data were used to find candidate immune exposures; instead, reliance was placed on TCR beta sequences and their occurrence across donors. In an earlier analysis of 500 to 650 of the donors, high-throughput TCR beta sequencing was used to judge whether each TCR beta V gene segment behaved as functional or pseudogenic. Donor age, sex, ethnicity and CMV serostatus were compiled alongside the repertoire data. Genome-wide SNP genotypes for about 55% of the 666 donors were used in a later genetic analysis, which treated that subset as a discovery cohort. All discovery cohort repertoires had been generated using a single sequencing platform. Class I and class II HLA loci were covered by the typing at four-digit resolution. Typing coverage varied by locus: roughly 629-630 donors for A, B, C, DRB1 and DQB1; approximately 500 for DQA1; around 610 for DPA1; under 490 for DPB1. Because of strong linkage in the cohort, a handful of DR-DQ haplotypes were treated as single units for association and clustering. Among roughly 400 genotyped donors of the cohort, an average of about 240,000 unique TCR beta nucleotide sequences were sequenced per donor, around 20% of them non-productive.

The full study reports these points: An association between a missense DCLRE1C variant and V-gene and J-gene trimming of TCR beta chains was found in a later genetic analysis and replicated in an independent cohort. In a later analysis, the rate of TCR association differed among HLA loci, with DRB1 alleles having the most associated TCRs and HLA-C alleles having the fewest. The presence/absence analyses assumed that sequencing depth was roughly uniform across donors, and that assumption may not be true. HLA typing was unavailable for some donors at each locus, so association tests used only the typed subset. Most TCR sequences were seen in very few donors, while some public TCRs were found in many individuals. An earlier analysis of around 600 of the donors showed that most TCR beta V segments appeared in productive rearrangements either about 90% or about 30% of the time, which broadly matched IMGT annotations. In a later analysis, about 17,000 TCR beta sequences were associated with specific HLA alleles at a false discovery rate of 0.05. In a later analysis, several top co-occurrence clusters were reported to appear linked to parvovirus B19, influenza, CMV and Epstein-Barr virus. When HLA alleles, especially DR and DQ, strongly co-occurred, TCR associations were difficult to assign to individual alleles. In a later analysis, most CMV-associated TCR beta chains were found to appear HLA-restricted, with HLA associations seemingly driven largely by CMV exposure. Some IMGT-functional V segments, including TRBV6-2 and TRBV6-3, could not be distinguished by the 87-base-pair reads and were therefore excluded. In a later analysis, HLA-associated TCR beta chains showed more clonal expansion and lower generation probabilities than non-associated chains that were equally common. A group of highly shared sequence variants was considered likely to be a technical artifact of the sequencing pipeline. Compared with the 666-donor mean, donors in an Asian-associated ancestry cluster had fewer N-insertions in productive TCRs, according to a later genetic analysis. Immune exposure information for the cohort was limited to CMV serostatus. The authors suggested that the approach could potentially be extended to other disease states and immunological phenotypes. The study gave a list of under 200 TCR beta chains associated with cytomegalovirus. Cytomegalovirus status was reported to be diagnosed by the classifier with high specificity and sensitivity in both the original and validation cohorts. A further reported finding was that TCR beta sequences accurately predicted the HLA-A and HLA-B alleles for most subjects in the first cohort. Correlated functional status among segregating V segments might be attributable to linkage disequilibrium, but an unknown experimental factor could not be ruled out. The earlier analysis of fewer than 750 of the donors excluded fewer than 20 rarely observed V segments, including chromosome 9 orphons, because counts were too low. In vitro tests confirmed that a few of the cytomegalovirus-associated TCR beta chains recognize cytomegalovirus antigens. Only TCR beta chains were sequenced in this cohort, and the absence of alpha or paired-chain data limited detectable features.

CDR1 and CDR2 are read off the germline V gene as SGHRS and YFSETQ. The CDR3 sequence holds 15 residues, the cysteine and phenylalanine included. Only the CDR3 DNA is retained, 45 bases long and in frame from the first base. Libraries were prepared through the immunoSEQ multiplex PCR assay. For the multiplex PCR, a mixture combining 60 forward primers for TCR Vbeta segments and 13 reverse primers for TCR Jbeta segments was used. Amplification of the CDR3 region of rearranged TCR beta genes was performed with a multiplex PCR assay on genomic DNA. The amplified TCR beta libraries were sequenced on the Illumina HiSeq System as 87-base-pair reads. As for how the authors treated the data: Across the 666 repertoires, a later analysis counted tens of millions of unique TCR beta chains, roughly 11 million of which were shared by at least two donors. To remove PCR and sequencing errors, raw reads were error-corrected and collapsed into unique sequences using a nearest-neighbor algorithm that merged closely related sequences. CDR3 sequences were aligned to IMGT reference sequences to assign V, D and J gene segments. Each retained sequence needed at least a six-nucleotide match to both a V gene segment and a J gene segment. A rearrangement counted as productive if the CDR3 had no stop codons and remained in frame with V and J, and every other rearrangement counted as non-productive. CDR3 was defined according to IMGT convention as the region running from the second conserved V-encoded cysteine to the conserved J-encoded phenylalanine. In an earlier analysis of 500 to 650 of the donors, sequences lacking an unambiguous match to a single V gene segment were excluded. An earlier analysis of 500 to 700 of the donors classified V segments as functional when productive rearrangements were above 56.7% and as segregating when the standard deviation between donors was above 5%. A statistical classification framework was built to diagnose cytomegalovirus status from the catalog of TCR beta chain sequences. In a later analysis, TCR nucleotide sequences were compared against IMGT/GENE-DB human TR gene sequences so that V and J genes could be assigned. The TCRdist pipeline was used in a later analysis to assign CDR3 sequences and most-parsimonious VDJ recombination scenarios. A later analysis defined each TCR beta chain by its CDR3 amino acid sequence plus V-gene family, and excluded reads lacking a unique V-gene family. As a way to deal with suspected cross-contamination and a sequencing artifact, a later analysis dropped 640 or so nucleotide sequences that were highly shared and had low generation probability. In a later analysis, a clonal expansion index was calculated for each public chain from normalized within-repertoire ranks of inferred template counts. In a later analysis, generation probabilities were computed using a VDJ recombination model fitted to out-of-frame rearrangements, and the results were checked against IGoR. In a later analysis, TCR-TCR, TCR-HLA and TCR-CMV co-occurrence was scored with hypergeometric tests, and a repertoire-size bias correction was applied to TCR pairs. False discovery rates were estimated in a later analysis by permuting HLA or CMV assignments 20 times. In a later analysis, co-occurring TCRs were grouped using DBSCAN, and TCRdist sequence similarity was added for clustering within HLA-allele-positive subsets. Repertoires with fewer than 30,000 or more than 120,000 public chains, plus five repertoires with anomalous nucleotide sharing, were excluded from co-occurrence clustering. TCRdb's version of the immuneACCESS table is confined to in-frame rearrangements and falls short of the full clone set. An unresolved V gene accounts for under half of the shortfall where checked; the remainder is of unknown origin. V and J calls plus clone size are reproduced from that table; the DNA served to infer D and trimming. This sample lists about 150,000 clones; approximately 80% were detected once. Of the sample, less than 5% falls within the top ten clones.

The cohort was made up of 650 to 700 healthy bone marrow donors. Cohort members were all nominally healthy when sampled, although unrecorded immune exposures were likely present. The donor was CMV seronegative and was included in the group of about 350 seronegative cohort members. A peripheral blood sample was provided by each donor, and peripheral blood mononuclear cells were used for TCR beta sequencing. The Qiagen DNeasy Blood Extraction Kit was used to extract genomic DNA from the blood cell samples. In the case of this clone: Its antigen is still unknown. Per-base quality was not reported, and no clone a single base away is much larger than it.

Sequenced sample: PBMCs. The chain couples TRBV5-1 to TRBJ2-5, with 9 central nucleotides matching TRBD1. The end of the DNA aligns better with TRBJ2-7, so the J call may be wrong. This TCR derives from a male donor in good health and CMV-seronegative. The nucleotide sequence reads as follows: TGCGCCAGCAGCCCCTCGACAGGGGGGTCCTACGAGCAGTACTTC. Translated, it reads CASSPSTGGSYEQYF.